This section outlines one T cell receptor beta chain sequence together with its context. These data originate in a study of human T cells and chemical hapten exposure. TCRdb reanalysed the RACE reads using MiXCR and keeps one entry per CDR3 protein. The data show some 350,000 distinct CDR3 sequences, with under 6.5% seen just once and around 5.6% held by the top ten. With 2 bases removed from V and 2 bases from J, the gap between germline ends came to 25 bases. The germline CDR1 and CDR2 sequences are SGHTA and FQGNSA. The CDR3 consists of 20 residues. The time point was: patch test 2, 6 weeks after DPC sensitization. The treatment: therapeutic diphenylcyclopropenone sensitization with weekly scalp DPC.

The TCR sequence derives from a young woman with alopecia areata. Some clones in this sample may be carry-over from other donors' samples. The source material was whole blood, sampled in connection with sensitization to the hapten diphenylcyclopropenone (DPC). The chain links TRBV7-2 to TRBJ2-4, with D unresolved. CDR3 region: CASSLRARRFVQGSKNIQYF. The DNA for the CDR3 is TGTGCCAGCAGCTTAAGGGCCCGGAGATTTGTTCAAGGCTCCAAAAACATTCAGTACTTC.